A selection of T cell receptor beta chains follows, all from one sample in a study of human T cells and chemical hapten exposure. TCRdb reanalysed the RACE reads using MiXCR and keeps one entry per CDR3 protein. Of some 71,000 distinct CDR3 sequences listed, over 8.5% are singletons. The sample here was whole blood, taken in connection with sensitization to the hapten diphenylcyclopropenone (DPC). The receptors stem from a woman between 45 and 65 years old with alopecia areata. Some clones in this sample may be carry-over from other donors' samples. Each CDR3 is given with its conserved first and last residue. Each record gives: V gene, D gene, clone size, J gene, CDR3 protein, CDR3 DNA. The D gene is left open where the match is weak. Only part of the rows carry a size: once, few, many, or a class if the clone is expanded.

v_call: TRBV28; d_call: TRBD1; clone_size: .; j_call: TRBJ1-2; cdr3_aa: CASRSTGDYGYTF; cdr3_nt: TGTGCCAGCAGGTCAACAGGGGACTATGGCTACACCTTC
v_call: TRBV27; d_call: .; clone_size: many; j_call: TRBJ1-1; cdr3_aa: CASSPRALNTEAFF; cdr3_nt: TGTGCCAGCTCCCCCAGGGCGCTAAACACTGAAGCTTTCTTT
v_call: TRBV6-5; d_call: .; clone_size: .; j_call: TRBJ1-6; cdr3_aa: CDSSYDRSLGNSPLHF; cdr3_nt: TGTGACAGCAGTTACGACCGCTCATTGGGGAATTCACCCCTCCACTTT
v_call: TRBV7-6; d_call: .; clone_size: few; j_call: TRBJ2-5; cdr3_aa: CASSLFSGVRTRGPGTQYF; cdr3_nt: TGTGCCAGCAGCTTATTCTCGGGCGTGAGGACCCGGGGCCCGGGGACCCAGTACTTC
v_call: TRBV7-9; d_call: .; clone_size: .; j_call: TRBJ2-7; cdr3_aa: CASSLAGGIYEQYF; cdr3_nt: TGTGCCAGCAGCTTAGCGGGAGGCATCTACGAGCAGTACTTC
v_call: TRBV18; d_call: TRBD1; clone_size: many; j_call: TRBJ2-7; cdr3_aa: CASSPGTGVYEQYF; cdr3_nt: TGTGCCAGCTCGCCCGGGACAGGGGTATACGAGCAGTACTTC
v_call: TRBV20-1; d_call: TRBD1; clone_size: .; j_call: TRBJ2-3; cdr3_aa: CSARDRGATDTQYF; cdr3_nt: TGCAGTGCTCGAGACAGGGGTGCTACAGATACGCAGTATTTT
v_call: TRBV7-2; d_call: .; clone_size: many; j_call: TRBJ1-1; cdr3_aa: CASSLRVGNTEAFF; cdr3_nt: TGTGCCAGCAGTCTACGGGTGGGGAACACTGAAGCTTTCTTT
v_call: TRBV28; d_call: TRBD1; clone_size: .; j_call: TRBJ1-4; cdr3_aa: CASSRPGTGDEKLFF; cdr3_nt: TGTGCCAGCAGTCGTCCCGGGACAGGGGATGAAAAACTGTTTTTT
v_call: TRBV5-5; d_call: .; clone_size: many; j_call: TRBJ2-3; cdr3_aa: CASSLLAADTQYF; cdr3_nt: TGTGCCAGCAGCTTGCTGGCTGCAGATACGCAGTATTTT
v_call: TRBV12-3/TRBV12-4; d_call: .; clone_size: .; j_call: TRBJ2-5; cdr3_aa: CASYTFGTQETQYF; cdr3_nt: .
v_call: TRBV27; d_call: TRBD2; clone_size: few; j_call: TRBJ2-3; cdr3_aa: CASSLSSGFAGGRSTDTQYF; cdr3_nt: TGTGCCAGCAGTTTATCTAGCGGGTTTGCCGGGGGGAGAAGCACAGATACGCAGTATTTT
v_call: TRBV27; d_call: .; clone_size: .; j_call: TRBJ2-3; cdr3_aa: CASSLAARFTPYF; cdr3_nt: TGTGCCAGCAGTTTAGCCGCCCGGTTTACGCCGTATTTT
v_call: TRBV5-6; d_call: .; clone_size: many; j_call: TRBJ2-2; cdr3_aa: CASSGPVTGELFF; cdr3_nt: TGTGCCAGCAGCGGGCCGGTCACCGGGGAGCTGTTTTTT
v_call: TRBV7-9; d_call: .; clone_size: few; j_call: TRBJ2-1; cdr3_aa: CASSLGGHEQFF; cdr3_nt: TGTGCCAGCAGCTTAGGAGGGCATGAGCAGTTCTTC
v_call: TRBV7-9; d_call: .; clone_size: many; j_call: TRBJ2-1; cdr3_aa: CASSLSSNEQFF; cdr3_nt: TGTGCCAGCAGCTTAAGTAGCAATGAGCAGTTCTTC
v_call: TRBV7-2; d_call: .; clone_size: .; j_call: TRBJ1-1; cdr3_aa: CASSSDSPRAEAFF; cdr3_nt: TGTGCCAGCAGCTCGGACTCTCCACGCGCTGAAGCTTTCTTT
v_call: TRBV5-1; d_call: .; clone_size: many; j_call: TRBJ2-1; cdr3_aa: CASSSGGEMRKREFF; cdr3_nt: TGCGCCAGCAGCTCGGGTGGCGAAATGCGCAAGCGGGAGTTCTTC
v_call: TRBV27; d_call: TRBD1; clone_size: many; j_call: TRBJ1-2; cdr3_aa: CASSLWGTGAPNYGYTF; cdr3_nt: TGTGCCAGCAGTTTATGGGGGACAGGGGCACCAAACTATGGCTACACCTTC
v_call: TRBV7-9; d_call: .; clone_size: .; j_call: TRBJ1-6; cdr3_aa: CASSPPPTGSSYNSPLHF; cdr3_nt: TGTGCCAGCAGCCCGCCTCCCACAGGAAGCTCCTATAATTCACCCCTCCACTTT
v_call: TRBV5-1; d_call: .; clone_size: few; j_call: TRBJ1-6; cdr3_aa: CASSYERGSYNSPLHF; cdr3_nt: TGCGCCAGCAGCTACGAACGGGGGTCTTATAATTCACCCCTCCACTTT
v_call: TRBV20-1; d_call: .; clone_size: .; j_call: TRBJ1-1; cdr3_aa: CSAREDRRTNTEAFF; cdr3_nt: TGCAGTGCTAGAGAAGATCGACGTACGAACACTGAAGCTTTCTTT
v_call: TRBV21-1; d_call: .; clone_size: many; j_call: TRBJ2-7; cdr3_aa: CASRLAGLYEQYF; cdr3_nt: TGTGCCAGCAGACTAGCGGGACTCTACGAGCAGTACTTC
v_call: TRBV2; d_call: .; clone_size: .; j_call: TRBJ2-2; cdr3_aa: CTSSPTGELFF; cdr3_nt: TGTACCAGCAGTCCTACCGGGGAGCTGTTTTTT
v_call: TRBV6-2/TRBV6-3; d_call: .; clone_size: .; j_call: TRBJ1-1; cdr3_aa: CASSLPVMSTEAFF; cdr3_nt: TGTGCCAGCAGTCTCCCCGTGATGAGCACTGAAGCTTTCTTT
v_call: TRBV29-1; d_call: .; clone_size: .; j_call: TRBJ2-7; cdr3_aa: CSVEYPPGESKQYF; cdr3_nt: TGCAGCGTTGAATATCCCCCGGGTGAGTCGAAGCAGTACTTC
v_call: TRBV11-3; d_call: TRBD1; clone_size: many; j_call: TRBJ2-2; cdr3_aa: CASSVGQVIGELFF; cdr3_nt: TGTGCCAGCAGCGTGGGACAGGTCATCGGGGAGCTGTTTTTT